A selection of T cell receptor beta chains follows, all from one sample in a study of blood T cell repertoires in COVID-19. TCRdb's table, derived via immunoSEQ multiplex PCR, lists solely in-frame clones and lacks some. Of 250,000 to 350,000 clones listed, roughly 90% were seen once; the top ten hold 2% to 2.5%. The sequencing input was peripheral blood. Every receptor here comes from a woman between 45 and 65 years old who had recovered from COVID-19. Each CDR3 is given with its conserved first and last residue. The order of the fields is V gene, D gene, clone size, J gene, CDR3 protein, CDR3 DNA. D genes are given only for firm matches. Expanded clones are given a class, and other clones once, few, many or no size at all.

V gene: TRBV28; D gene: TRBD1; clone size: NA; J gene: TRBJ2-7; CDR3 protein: CASSGPDRGYEQYF; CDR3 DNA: TGTGCCAGCAGTGGGCCGGACAGGGGGTACGAGCAGTACTTC
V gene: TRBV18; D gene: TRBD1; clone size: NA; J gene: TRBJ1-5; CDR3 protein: CASSPQGGRDQPQHF; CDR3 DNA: TGTGCCAGCTCACCGCAGGGGGGAAGGGATCAGCCCCAGCATTTT
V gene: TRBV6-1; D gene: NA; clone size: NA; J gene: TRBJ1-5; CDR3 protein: CASSEPHRAQPQHF; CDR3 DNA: TGTGCCAGCAGTGAACCGCACAGGGCTCAGCCCCAGCATTTT
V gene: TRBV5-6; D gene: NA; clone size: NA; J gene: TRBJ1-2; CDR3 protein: CASSLWEGDYGYTF; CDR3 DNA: TGTGCCAGCAGCTTGTGGGAGGGAGACTATGGCTACACCTTC
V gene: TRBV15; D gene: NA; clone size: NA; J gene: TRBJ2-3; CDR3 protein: CATSEGASTDTQYF; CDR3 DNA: TGTGCCACCAGCGAAGGGGCCAGCACAGATACGCAGTATTTT
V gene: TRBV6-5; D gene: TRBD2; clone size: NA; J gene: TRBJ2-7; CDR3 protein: CASSATSGRAYEQYF; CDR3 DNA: TGTGCCAGCAGCGCGACTAGCGGGAGAGCCTACGAGCAGTACTTC
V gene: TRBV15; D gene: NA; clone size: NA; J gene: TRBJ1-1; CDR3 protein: CATSLGGRVSNTEAFF; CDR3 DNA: TGTGCCACCAGCCTCGGAGGGAGGGTTTCGAACACTGAAGCTTTCTTT
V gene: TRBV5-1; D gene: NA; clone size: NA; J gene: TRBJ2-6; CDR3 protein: CASSLQGLGGANVLTF; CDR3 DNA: TGCGCCAGCAGCTTGCAGGGGCTAGGTGGGGCCAACGTCCTGACTTTC
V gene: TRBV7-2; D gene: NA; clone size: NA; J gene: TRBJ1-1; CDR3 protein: CASSPQYRRTEAFF; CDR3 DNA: TGTGCCAGCAGCCCCCAATACAGGCGCACTGAAGCTTTCTTT
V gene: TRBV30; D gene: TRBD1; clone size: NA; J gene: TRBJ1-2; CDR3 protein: CAWIRDRGNGYTF; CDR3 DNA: TGTGCCTGGATTAGGGACAGGGGGAATGGCTACACCTTC
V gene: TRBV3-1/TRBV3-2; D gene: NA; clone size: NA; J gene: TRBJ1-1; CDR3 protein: CASSLAGGRSEAFF; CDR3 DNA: TGTGCCAGCAGCCTCGCCGGGGGGCGGTCTGAAGCTTTCTTT
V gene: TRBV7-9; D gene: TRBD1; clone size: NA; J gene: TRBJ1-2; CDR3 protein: CASTPGQPYGYTF; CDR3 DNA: TGTGCCAGCACCCCGGGACAGCCCTATGGCTACACCTTC
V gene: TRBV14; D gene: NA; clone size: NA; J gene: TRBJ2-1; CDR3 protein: CASRRRAENEQFF; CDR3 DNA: TGTGCCAGCAGACGTAGAGCGGAGAATGAGCAGTTCTTC
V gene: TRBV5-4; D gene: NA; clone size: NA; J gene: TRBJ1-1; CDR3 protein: CASIPVGGNTEAFF; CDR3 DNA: TGTGCCAGCATCCCCGTGGGGGGAAACACTGAAGCTTTCTTT
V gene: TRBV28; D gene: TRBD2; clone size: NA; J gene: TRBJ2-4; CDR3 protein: CASSLYWGRGAKNIQYF; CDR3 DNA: TGTGCCAGCAGTCTTTACTGGGGGAGGGGTGCCAAAAACATTCAGTACTTC
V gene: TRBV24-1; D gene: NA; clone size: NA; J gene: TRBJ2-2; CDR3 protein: CATSITTANTGELFF; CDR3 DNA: TGTGCCACCAGTATAACCACAGCGAACACCGGGGAGCTGTTTTTT
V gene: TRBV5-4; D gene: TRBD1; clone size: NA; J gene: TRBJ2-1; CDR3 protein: CASNKDRGFHEQFF; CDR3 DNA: TGTGCCAGCAACAAAGACAGGGGGTTCCATGAGCAGTTCTTC
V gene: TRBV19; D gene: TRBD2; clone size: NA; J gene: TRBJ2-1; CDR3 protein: CASSIRTLTGTSVANEQFF; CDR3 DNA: TGTGCCAGTAGTATCCGGACCTTGACCGGGACTAGCGTCGCTAATGAGCAGTTCTTC
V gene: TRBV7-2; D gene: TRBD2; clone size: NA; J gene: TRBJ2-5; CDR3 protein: CASTQRGGETQYF; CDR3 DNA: TGTGCCAGCACTCAGCGGGGGGGAGAGACCCAGTACTTC
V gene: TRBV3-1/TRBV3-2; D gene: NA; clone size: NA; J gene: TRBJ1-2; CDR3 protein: CASSLGEFGYTF; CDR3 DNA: TGTGCCAGCAGCCTTGGAGAGTTTGGCTACACCTTC
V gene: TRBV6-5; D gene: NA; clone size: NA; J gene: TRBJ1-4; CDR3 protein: CASSRGEKLFF; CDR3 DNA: TGTGCCAGCTCCAGGGGCGAAAAACTGTTTTTT
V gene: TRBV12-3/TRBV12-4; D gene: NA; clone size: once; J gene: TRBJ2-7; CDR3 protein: CASSLRGYEQYF; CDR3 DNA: TGTGCCAGCAGTTTAAGGGGGTACGAGCAGTACTTC
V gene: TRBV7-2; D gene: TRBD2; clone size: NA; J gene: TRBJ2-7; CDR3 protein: CASSRGSGGVYEQYF; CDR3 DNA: TGTGCCAGCAGCCGGGGTAGCGGGGGGGTCTACGAGCAGTACTTC
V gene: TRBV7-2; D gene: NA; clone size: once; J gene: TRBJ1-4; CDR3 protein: CASSRTPDEKLFF; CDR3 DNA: TGTGCCAGCAGCAGGACACCCGATGAAAAACTGTTTTTT
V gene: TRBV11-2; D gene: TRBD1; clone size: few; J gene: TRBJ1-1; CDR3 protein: CASIPDRVNTEAFF; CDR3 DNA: TGTGCCAGCATCCCCGACAGGGTGAACACTGAAGCTTTCTTT
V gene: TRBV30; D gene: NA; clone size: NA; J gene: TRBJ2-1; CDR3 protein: CAWSPKGGWDEQFF; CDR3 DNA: TGTGCCTGGAGCCCCAAGGGGGGGTGGGATGAGCAGTTCTTC
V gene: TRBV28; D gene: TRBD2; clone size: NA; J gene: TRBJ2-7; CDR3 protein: CASSPGTSEGLVYEQYF; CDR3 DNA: TGTGCCAGCAGTCCAGGGACTAGCGAAGGGTTGGTATACGAGCAGTACTTC
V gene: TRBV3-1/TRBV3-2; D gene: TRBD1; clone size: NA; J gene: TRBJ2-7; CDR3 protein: CASSRGTGVFGEQYF; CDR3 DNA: TGTGCCAGCAGCCGCGGGACAGGGGTGTTTGGCGAGCAGTACTTC
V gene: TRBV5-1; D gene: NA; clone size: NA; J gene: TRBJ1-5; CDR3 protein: CASIRSGSNQPQHF; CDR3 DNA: TGCGCCAGCATCAGGTCGGGGAGCAATCAGCCCCAGCATTTT
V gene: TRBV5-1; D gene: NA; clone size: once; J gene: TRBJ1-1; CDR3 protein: CASSLEGSQRGTEAFF; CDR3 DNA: TGCGCCAGCAGCTTGGAGGGGTCGCAGAGAGGCACTGAAGCTTTCTTT
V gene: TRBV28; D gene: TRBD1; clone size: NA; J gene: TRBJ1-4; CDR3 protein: CAIPGQNNEKLFF; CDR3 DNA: TGTGCCATTCCGGGACAGAATAATGAAAAACTGTTTTTT
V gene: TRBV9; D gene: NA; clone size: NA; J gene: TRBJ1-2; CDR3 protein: CASSVDSYNYGYTF; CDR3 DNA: TGTGCCAGCAGCGTCGACAGCTATAACTATGGCTACACCTTC
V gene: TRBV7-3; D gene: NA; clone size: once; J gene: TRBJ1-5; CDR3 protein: CASSLHRANQPQHF; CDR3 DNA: TGTGCCAGCAGCCTCCACAGGGCAAATCAGCCCCAGCATTTT
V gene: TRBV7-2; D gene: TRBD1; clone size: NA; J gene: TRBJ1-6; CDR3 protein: CASSLGGTGGNSPLHF; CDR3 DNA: TGTGCCAGCAGCTTAGGCGGGACAGGGGGTAATTCACCCCTCCACTTT
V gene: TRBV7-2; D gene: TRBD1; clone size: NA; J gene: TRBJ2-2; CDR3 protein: CASSLVGQGNTGELFF; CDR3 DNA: TGTGCCAGCAGCTTAGTCGGACAGGGAAACACCGGGGAGCTGTTTTTT
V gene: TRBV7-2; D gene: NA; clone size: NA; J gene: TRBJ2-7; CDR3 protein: CASSLGAGKGEQYF; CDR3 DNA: TGTGCCAGCAGCTTAGGGGCGGGGAAGGGCGAGCAGTACTTC
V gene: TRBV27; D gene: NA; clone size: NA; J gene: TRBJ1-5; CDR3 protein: CASSSVSNQPQHF; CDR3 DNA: TGTGCCAGCAGTTCAGTTAGCAATCAGCCCCAGCATTTT
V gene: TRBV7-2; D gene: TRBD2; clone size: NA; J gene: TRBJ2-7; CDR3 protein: CASSLVKAGAYEQYF; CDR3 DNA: TGTGCCAGCAGCCTCGTGAAAGCGGGGGCCTACGAGCAGTACTTC
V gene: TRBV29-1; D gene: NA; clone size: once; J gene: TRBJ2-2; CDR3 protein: CSVAWTNTGELFF; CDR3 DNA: TGCAGCGTTGCATGGACAAACACCGGGGAGCTGTTTTTT
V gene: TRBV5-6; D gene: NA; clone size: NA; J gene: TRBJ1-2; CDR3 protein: CASSWGGGGYTF; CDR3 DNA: TGTGCCAGCAGCTGGGGAGGCGGCGGCTACACCTTC
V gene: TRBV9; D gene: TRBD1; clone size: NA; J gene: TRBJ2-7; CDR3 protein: CASSTGPGTGIYEQYF; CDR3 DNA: TGTGCCAGCAGCACAGGTCCCGGGACAGGGATCTACGAGCAGTACTTC
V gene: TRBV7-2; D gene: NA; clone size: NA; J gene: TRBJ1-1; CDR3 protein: CASRRQTNTEAFF; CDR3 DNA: TGTGCCAGCCGCCGACAGACCAACACTGAAGCTTTCTTT
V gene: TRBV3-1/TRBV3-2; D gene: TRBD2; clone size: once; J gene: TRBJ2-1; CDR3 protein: CASSLLYSGGASLNEQFF; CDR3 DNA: TGTGCCAGCAGCCTTCTATATAGCGGGGGGGCTTCTCTTAATGAGCAGTTCTTC
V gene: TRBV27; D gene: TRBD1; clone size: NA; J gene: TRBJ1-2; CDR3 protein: CASSSGGAGYTF; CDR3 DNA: TGTGCCAGCAGTTCAGGGGGCGCTGGCTACACCTTC
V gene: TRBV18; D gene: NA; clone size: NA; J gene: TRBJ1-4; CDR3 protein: CASSPPAPEEEKLFF; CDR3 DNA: TGTGCCAGCTCACCACCGGCCCCCGAGGAGGAAAAACTGTTTTTT
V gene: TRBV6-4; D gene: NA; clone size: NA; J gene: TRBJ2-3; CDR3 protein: CASSEDLGGTDTQYF; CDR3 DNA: TGTGCCAGCAGCGAGGACCTCGGGGGCACAGATACGCAGTATTTT